This T cell receptor (beta chain) stems from a study of T cells in Graves' hyperthyroidism and ophthalmopathy. Patients were excluded because of uncontrolled infection, other autoimmune disease, pregnancy or lactation. Researchers amplified the TCR beta CDR3 regions from RNA transcripts. A first-round RT-PCR of the TCR CDR3 used the HTBI primer set. MiXCR was run by TCRdb on the multiplex PCR reads, yielding one entry per CDR3 protein. The repertoire holds approximately 400,000 distinct CDR3 sequences, with approximately 15% as singletons. This CDR3 is built from 14 residues. In germline, CDR1 is MGHRA, CDR2 YSYEKL. V was clipped by 0 bases and J by 9 bases, with 12 bases between them.

Sequenced sample: blood. The V and J genes are TRBV4-1 and TRBJ1-5; D uncertain. This TCR was recovered from a woman in her fifties or sixties with Graves' hyperthyroidism. The CDR3 reads CASSQDKAGRPQHF. The CDR3 DNA is TGCGCCAGCAGCCAAGATAAAGCCGGGCGGCCCCAGCATTTT.